The clone carrying this T cell receptor (beta chain) was counted once. What it binds is unknown. PCR employed 60 Vbeta and 13 Jbeta primers. Measured with immunoSEQ multiplex PCR; TCRdb has only the in-frame clones, and not every one. The sample lists about 110,000 clones, roughly four fifths occurring once. The germline CDR1 and CDR2 sequences are SGDLS and YYNGEE. The V gene end was trimmed by 3 bases and the J gene end by 4 bases; junction bases not matched to a gene: 11. This CDR3 comprises 17 residues. The sample originates from a study of cytomegalovirus exposure and HLA in healthy donors. Study summary: A preliminary data release comprised around 90 million unique TCRs obtained from HLA-typed donors.

Study results and limitations: Under in vitro conditions, a few CMV-associated chains were confirmed as specific for CMV antigens. Available immune exposure information was restricted to CMV serostatus only. Presence/absence analyses took donor sequencing depth as roughly uniform.

The chain recombines TRBV9 with TRBJ2-3; 10 bases are a match to TRBD2. Specimen: PBMCs. This TCR came from a young man in good health and CMV-seronegative. The CDR3 DNA reads as TGTGCCAGCAGCGCCGTAAGCGGGGGGGCCTCGGCAGATACGCAGTATTTT. This translates into CASSAVSGGASADTQYF.